Shown below are 11 T cell receptor beta chains from a single sample sequenced in a study of cytomegalovirus exposure and HLA in healthy donors. 13 Jbeta primers and 60 Vbeta primers were used for the PCR. Some clones are missing from TCRdb's copy, which holds only in-frame ones; the method was immunoSEQ multiplex PCR. The repertoire holds approximately 150,000 clones, with roughly four fifths as singletons. Sequencing was done on a sample of PBMCs. The source is a woman aged 18 to 35 in good health and CMV-seropositive.

V is TRBV9 and J is TRBJ1-2, with 11 nucleotides matching TRBD1. The V gene end was trimmed by 0 bases and the J gene end by 5 bases; junction bases not matched to a gene: 12. The CDR3 is 18 amino acids. Germline V gene data show CDR1 as SGDLS and CDR2 as YYNGEE. The CDR3 is CASSVEGTMGQGGYGYTF. The CDR3 nucleotides are TGTGCCAGCAGCGTAGAGGGGACAATGGGACAGGGGGGTTATGGCTACACCTTC. The whole variable domain, remainder taken from reference TRBV9 and TRBJ1-2, is DSGVTQTPKHLITATGQRVTLRCSPRSGDLSVYWYQQSLDQGLQFLIQYYNGEERAKGNILERFSAQQFPDLHSELNLSSLELGDSALYFCASSVEGTMGQGGYGYTFGSGTRLTVV.

This rearrangement joins TRBV5-8 to TRBJ2-1; 13 bases are a match to TRBD2. The CDR3 has 16 residues. Germline assignment: CDR1 SGHTS and CDR2 YDEGEE. Trimming at V came to 0 bases and at J to 7 bases, leaving 4 bases not matched to a gene. Here the CDR3 reads CASSLELAGGENEQFF. The CDR3 DNA sequence: TGTGCCAGCAGCTTGGAACTAGCGGGGGGGGAGAATGAGCAGTTCTTC.

This clone was recorded a few times. This sequence joins TRBV5-6 and TRBJ2-7, with a possible D match to TRBD1 (6 bases). Per the germline V gene, CDR1 is SGHDT and CDR2 is YYEEEE. The CDR3 totals 14 residues. V was cut by 5 bases and J by 2 bases, with 14 bases left in between. CDR3 residues: CASSYDRSTYEQYF. CDR3 in DNA: TGTGCCAGCAGTTACGACAGGAGCACCTACGAGCAGTACTTC.

The J gene is TRBJ1-5, the V gene TRBV11-3; TRBD1 matches 7 bases. The germline V gene encodes CDR1 SGHNT and CDR2 YENEEA. J lost 0 bases, V lost 1 base, and 6 bases had no gene match. CDR3 length: 17 amino acids. The CDR3 spells CASSLVGTADSNQPQHF. As DNA, the CDR3 is TGTGCCAGCAGCTTAGTTGGGACAGCTGATAGCAATCAGCCCCAGCATTTT. The full variable domain, with the rest looked up from reference TRBV11-3 and TRBJ1-5, is EAGVVQSPRYKIIEKKQPVAFWCNPISGHNTLYWYLQNLGQGPELLIRYENEEAVDDSQLPKDRFSAERLKGVDSTLKIQPAELGDSAVYLCASSLVGTADSNQPQHFGDGTRLSIL.

The V gene is TRBV29-1, the J gene TRBJ2-7, with D perhaps TRBD1 (5 bases). Trimming shortened V by 7 bases and J by 2 bases, and 12 bases separated the two germline ends. The CDR3 loop spans 12 amino acids. Germline V gene sequence: CDR1 SQVTM, CDR2 ANQGSEA. The CDR3 region is CSAQGSPYEQYF. CDR3 sequence (DNA): TGCAGCGCCCAGGGATCCCCCTACGAGCAGTACTTC.

The chain is built from TRBV6-6 and TRBJ1-1; D perhaps matches TRBD1 (5 bases). This CDR3 region has 12 residues. CDR1 MNHNY and CDR2 SVGAGI come from the germline V gene (reference sequence). CDR3 coding DNA: TGTGTAAGCGGGACCCACAACACTGAAGCTTTCTTT. Translating it yields CVSGTHNTEAFF.

The chain combines TRBV10-2 with TRBJ2-7; 8 nucleotides match TRBD1. The CDR3 is made up of 15 amino acids. Germline V lookup: CDR1 WSHSY, CDR2 SAAADI. Germline trimming cut 0 bases from V and 2 bases from J; bases unmatched to any gene: 3. The CDR3: CASSESGQGPYEQYF. The DNA for the CDR3 is TGCGCCAGCAGTGAGTCAGGACAGGGCCCCTACGAGCAGTACTTC.

The chain couples TRBV5-8 to TRBJ2-7; TRBD1 might be the D (5 bases). V was cut by 0 bases and J by 5 bases, with 6 bases left in between. Germline CDR1 reads SGHTS; CDR2 reads YDEGEE. The CDR3 length is 12 residues. CDR3 sequence reads: CASSLDRNEQYF. CDR3 DNA: TGTGCCAGCAGCTTGGACAGGAACGAGCAGTACTTC.

V gene TRBV5-8 combines with J gene TRBJ2-7; the D is unclear. V lost 0 bases and J 2 bases, leaving 12 bases between the germline ends. Germline CDR1 reads SGHTS; CDR2 reads YDEGEE. The CDR3 consists of 15 residues. The CDR3 is CASSLDTSLTYEQYF. CDR3 coding DNA: TGTGCCAGCAGCTTGGACACATCCCTTACCTACGAGCAGTACTTC.

V gene TRBV28 combines with J gene TRBJ1-5; 9 bases are a match to TRBD1. The germline CDR1 and CDR2 sequences are MDHEN and SYDVKM. The V and J ends lost 7 bases and 3 bases, in that order; junction bases with no gene match: 13. CDR3 size: 17 residues. CDR3 nucleotide sequence: TGTGCCAGCACCCGGACAGGGGTTAGAGGAACCAATCAGCCCCAGCATTTT. This sequence encodes CASTRTGVRGTNQPQHF.

V is TRBV19 and J is TRBJ1-2; D call uncertain. Per the germline V gene, CDR1 is LNHDA and CDR2 is SQIVND (reference sequence). This CDR3 region has 14 residues. Trimming cost V 8 bases and J 3 bases, with 16 bases left between them. The CDR3 reads CASRLAGSYYGYTF. CDR3 sequence (DNA): TGTGCCAGTCGATTAGCTGGGAGTTACTATGGCTACACCTTC. Filled out from reference TRBV19 and TRBJ1-2, the complete variable domain reads DGGITQSPKYLFRKEGQNVTLSCEQNLNHDAMYWYRQDPGQGLRLIYYSQIVNDFQKGDIAEGYSVSREKKESFPLTVTSAQKNPTAFYLCASRLAGSYYGYTFGSGTRLTVV.